The source of this T cell receptor (beta chain) is a study of T cell changes during pregnancy in multiple sclerosis. TCRdb keeps only in-frame clones here, not all; method: immunoSEQ multiplex PCR. Counted here are around 130,000 clones, 80% to 95% occurring once; the ten biggest clones make up approximately 6.2%. This sample comprised peripheral blood, obtained before pregnancy. The origin of this receptor is a female donor with multiple sclerosis, enrolled in a pregnancy study.

The CDR3 sequence is CASRLGQGEGTEAFF. The CDR3, as DNA: TGTGCCAGCAGATTAGGACAGGGCGAGGGCACTGAAGCTTTCTTT. This chain uses TRBV6-1 with TRBJ1-1; 8 bases match TRBD1. The V and J ends lost 6 bases and 4 bases, in that order; junction bases with no gene match: 10. CDR1 is MNHNS and CDR2 is SASEGT in the germline V gene. CDR3 length: 15 residues.